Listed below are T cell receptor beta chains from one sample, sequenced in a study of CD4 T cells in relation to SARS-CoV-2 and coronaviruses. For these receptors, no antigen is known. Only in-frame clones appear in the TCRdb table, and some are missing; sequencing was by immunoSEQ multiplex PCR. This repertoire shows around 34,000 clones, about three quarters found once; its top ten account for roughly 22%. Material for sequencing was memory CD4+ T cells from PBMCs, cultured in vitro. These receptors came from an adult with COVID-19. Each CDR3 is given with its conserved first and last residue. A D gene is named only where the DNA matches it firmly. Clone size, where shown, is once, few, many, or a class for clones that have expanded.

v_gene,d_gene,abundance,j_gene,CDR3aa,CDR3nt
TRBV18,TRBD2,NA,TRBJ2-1,CASSPRTSYNEQFF,TGTGCCAGCTCACCAAGGACTAGCTACAATGAGCAGTTCTTC
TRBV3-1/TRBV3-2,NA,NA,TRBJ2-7,CASSQASAGLEQYF,TGTGCCAGCAGCCAGGCGTCCGCGGGACTCGAGCAGTACTTC
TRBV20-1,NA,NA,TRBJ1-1,CSAGAWDFNTEAFF,TGCAGTGCTGGTGCGTGGGACTTCAACACTGAAGCTTTCTTT
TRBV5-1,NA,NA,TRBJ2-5,CASSDLDVAQYF,TGCGCCAGCAGCGACCTGGACGTGGCCCAGTACTTC
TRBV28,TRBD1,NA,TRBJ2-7,CASIGQGLTYEQYF,TGTGCCAGCATCGGACAGGGACTTACCTACGAGCAGTACTTC
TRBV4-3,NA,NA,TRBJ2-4,CASSQDGNIQYF,TGCGCCAGCAGCCAAGACGGAAACATTCAGTACTTC
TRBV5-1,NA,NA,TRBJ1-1,CASSPLLDTEAFF,TGCGCCAGCAGCCCTTTACTCGACACTGAAGCTTTCTTT
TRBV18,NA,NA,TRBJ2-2,CASSDGTQNTGELFF,TGTGCCAGCTCGGACGGGACCCAAAACACCGGGGAGCTGTTTTTT
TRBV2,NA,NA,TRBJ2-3,CASSEQGGSTDTQYF,TGTGCCAGCAGTGAACAGGGCGGGAGCACAGATACGCAGTATTTT
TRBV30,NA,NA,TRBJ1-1,CAWSFRTAEAFF,TGTGCCTGGAGTTTCAGGACAGCGGAAGCTTTCTTT
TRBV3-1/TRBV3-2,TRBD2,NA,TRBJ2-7,CASSLGGLAGLYEQYF,TGTGCCAGCAGCCTTGGGGGACTAGCGGGGCTGTACGAGCAGTACTTC
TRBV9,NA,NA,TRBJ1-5,CASSVGSGNSNQPQHF,TGTGCCAGCAGCGTAGGTTCAGGGAATAGCAATCAGCCCCAGCATTTT
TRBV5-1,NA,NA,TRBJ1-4,CASSWAGPTTRLATNEKLFF,TGCGCCAGCAGCTGGGCCGGACCGACAACAAGGCTAGCAACTAATGAAAAACTGTTTTTT
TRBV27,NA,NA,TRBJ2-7,CASSSLQSGGAPYEQYF,TGTGCCAGCAGCAGTTTGCAGTCCGGAGGGGCCCCCTACGAGCAGTACTTC
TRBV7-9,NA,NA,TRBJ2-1,CASSQGYRINEQFF,TGTGCCAGCAGCCAAGGATATAGAATCAATGAGCAGTTCTTC
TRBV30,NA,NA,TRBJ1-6,CAWIRSDLNSPLHF,TGTGCCTGGATCAGATCCGACCTAAATTCACCCCTCCACTTT
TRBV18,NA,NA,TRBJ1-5,CASSPTQNQPQHF,TGTGCCAGCTCACCAACTCAAAATCAGCCCCAGCATTTT
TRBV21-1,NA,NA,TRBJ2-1,CASSELEAGRLNEQFF,TGTGCCAGCAGCGAACTAGAGGCGGGAAGATTAAATGAGCAGTTCTTC
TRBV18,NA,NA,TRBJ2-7,CASSPPLGGDRQDEQYF,TGTGCCAGCTCACCACCTTTAGGGGGTGATCGACAAGACGAGCAGTACTTC
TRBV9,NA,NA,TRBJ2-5,CASSVSTAQETQYF,TGTGCCAGCAGCGTATCGACCGCACAAGAGACCCAGTACTTC
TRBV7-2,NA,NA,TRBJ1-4,CASSKRSTGTTNEKLFF,TGTGCCAGCAGCAAGCGAAGTACAGGGACAACTAATGAAAAACTGTTTTTT
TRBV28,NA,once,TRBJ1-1,CASSSPDRMGTEAFF,TGTGCCAGCAGTTCTCCGGACAGAATGGGCACTGAAGCTTTCTTT
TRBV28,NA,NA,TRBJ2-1,CASSYGSGLSSYNEQFF,TGTGCCAGCAGTTACGGGTCGGGACTTAGCTCCTACAATGAGCAGTTCTTC
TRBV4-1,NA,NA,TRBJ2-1,CASSHPLANEQFF,TGCGCCAGCAGCCACCCCCTAGCTAATGAGCAGTTCTTC
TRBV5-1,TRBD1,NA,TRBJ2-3,CASSLAGQGRTDTQYF,TGCGCCAGCAGCTTGGCGGGACAGGGACGCACAGATACGCAGTATTTT
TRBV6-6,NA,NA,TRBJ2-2,CASRGGARGTGELFF,TGTGCCAGCAGGGGGGGGGCGAGGGGGACCGGGGAGCTGTTTTTT
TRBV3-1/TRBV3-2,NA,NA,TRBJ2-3,CASSQGRQVTTQYF,TGTGCCAGCAGCCAAGGGCGCCAAGTCACGACGCAGTATTTT
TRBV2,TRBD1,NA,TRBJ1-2,CASVDRGRPYGYTF,TGTGCCAGCGTCGACAGGGGGCGCCCCTATGGCTACACCTTC
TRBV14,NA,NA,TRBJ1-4,CASSQDWAVGLFF,TGTGCCAGCAGCCAAGACTGGGCAGTGGGACTGTTTTTT
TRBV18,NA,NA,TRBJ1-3,CASSPRGGRGNTIYF,TGTGCCAGCTCACCACGTGGGGGAAGAGGAAACACCATATATTTT
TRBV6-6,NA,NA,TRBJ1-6,CASSYSGGGYNSPLHF,TGTGCCAGCAGTTACTCGGGTGGGGGATATAATTCACCCCTCCACTTT
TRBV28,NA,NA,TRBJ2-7,CASVGGTYEQYF,TGTGCCAGCGTCGGGGGTACCTACGAGCAGTACTTC
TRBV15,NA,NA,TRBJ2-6,CATSREQEGAASGANVLTF,TGTGCCACCAGCAGAGAGCAGGAGGGGGCTGCTTCTGGGGCCAACGTCCTGACTTTC
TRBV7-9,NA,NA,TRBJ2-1,CASSARLKLGDEQFF,TGTGCCAGCAGCGCCCGACTGAAACTAGGAGATGAGCAGTTCTTC
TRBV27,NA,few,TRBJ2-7,CASSLRAYYEQYF,TGTGCCAGCAGTTTGAGGGCCTACTACGAGCAGTACTTC
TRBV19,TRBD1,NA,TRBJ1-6,CASSPVGQNNSPLHF,TGTGCCAGTAGCCCCGTGGGACAGAATAATTCACCCCTCCACTTT